This is a list of T cell receptor beta chains from one sample in a study of T cell responses to AZD1222 COVID-19 vaccine. TCRdb keeps only in-frame clones here, not all; method: immunoSEQ multiplex PCR. The sample records some 120,000 clones, around 86% being singletons. The sample in question was peripheral blood, obtained on day 0 of AZD1222 vaccination. All receptors come from an adult in good health. CDR3s include the opening cysteine and the closing phenylalanine or tryptophan. Each record gives: J gene, CDR3 length, V gene, clone size, D gene, CDR3 DNA, CDR3 protein. D genes are given only for firm matches. Expanded clones get a size class; other rows say once, few or many, or leave the size out.

>TRBJ1-2|13|TRBV2|-|-
TGTGCCAGCAACGGCGAAGCTAACTATGGCTACACCTTC
CASNGEANYGYTF
>TRBJ2-2|15|TRBV19|-|TRBD1
TGTGCCAGTAGTATCGGGACAGGTATCACCGGGGAGCTGTTTTTT
CASSIGTGITGELFF
>TRBJ1-1|16|TRBV5-1|-|TRBD1
TGCGCCAGCAGCTTGGCCGTAGGGGGCGTCAGTGGGGAAGCTTTCTTT
CASSLAVGGVSGEAFF
>TRBJ1-1|17|TRBV11-2|-|TRBD1
TGTGCCAGCAGCTGGGGACAGGGGACCCCCCCACTAGCTGAAGCTTTCTTT
CASSWGQGTPPLAEAFF
>TRBJ2-3|12|TRBV9|once|-
TGTGCCAGCAGCCTCTCCCGAGGCGCGCAGTATTTT
CASSLSRGAQYF
>TRBJ2-3|17|TRBV19|-|TRBD2
TGTGCCAGTAGTAACCCACTAGCGGGGGCTAGCACAGATACGCAGTATTTT
CASSNPLAGASTDTQYF
>TRBJ1-6|15|TRBV4-1|once|-
TGCGCCAGCAGCCAAGAAGGGGTTAACGATTCACCCCTCCACTTT
CASSQEGVNDSPLHF
>TRBJ2-7|14|TRBV10-2|few|-
TGCGCCAGCAGTGAGTCCGGTTCGGTTCACGAGCAGTACTTC
CASSESGSVHEQYF
>TRBJ1-6|18|TRBV10-1|-|TRBD1
TGCGCCAGCAGTGAGGGGGACAGGGAGGGAATTGATAATTCACCCCTCCACTTT
CASSEGDREGIDNSPLHF
>TRBJ1-1|15|TRBV5-1|once|-
TGCGCCAGCAGCTCCGATTTAGCCCCGAACACTGAAGCTTTCTTT
CASSSDLAPNTEAFF
>TRBJ2-7|14|TRBV6-2/TRBV6-3|-|-
TGTGCCAGCAGTTACGAGGGGCCCTCCTACGAGCAGTACTTC
CASSYEGPSYEQYF
>TRBJ2-4|17|TRBV14|-|TRBD1
TGTGCCAGCAGCCTACTCGGCGAGGGGGCTGCCAAAAACATTCAGTACTTC
CASSLLGEGAAKNIQYF
>TRBJ1-6|14|TRBV3-1/TRBV3-2|-|-
TGTGCCAGCAGCCAACAGGGGTTTAATTCACCCCTCCACTTT
CASSQQGFNSPLHF
>TRBJ1-2|14|TRBV2|few|TRBD1
TGTGCCAGCAGTGAATCGGGGACAGGCTATGGCTACACCTTC
CASSESGTGYGYTF
>TRBJ2-5|14|TRBV2|-|TRBD2
TGTGCCAGCAGAGCTAGCGGGGGGAAGGAGACCCAGTACTTC
CASRASGGKETQYF
>TRBJ1-2|17|TRBV10-3|-|-
TGTGCCATCAGTGAGTCGAGTCAGGGAAGTGGGGCCTATGGCTACACCTTC
CAISESSQGSGAYGYTF
>TRBJ1-2|13|TRBV4-1|-|-
TGCGCCAGCAGCCACGCGGGGACCCAGGACTACACCTTC
CASSHAGTQDYTF
>TRBJ2-5|16|TRBV6-5|-|TRBD1
TGTGCCAGCAGTTACTTCCAGGGGGCGGTTCAGGAGACCCAGTACTTC
CASSYFQGAVQETQYF
>TRBJ1-2|15|TRBV29-1|-|-
TGCAGCGTTCGATTCGGGACCCAGGGCCACTATGGCTACACCTTC
CSVRFGTQGHYGYTF
>TRBJ1-2|13|TRBV12-3/TRBV12-4|-|-
TGTGCCAGCAGTGCCTCAACGGGGAATCGCTACACCTTC
CASSASTGNRYTF
>TRBJ1-2|14|TRBV15|-|-
TGTGCCACCAGGGGGATCGGGGCGCTGAATGGCTACACCTTC
CATRGIGALNGYTF
>TRBJ2-3|17|TRBV7-2|-|-
TGTGCCAGCAGCAACGACCGGACTATCTTGGGAACAGATACGCAGTATTTT
CASSNDRTILGTDTQYF
>TRBJ2-1|16|TRBV5-1|-|TRBD2
TGCGCCAGCAGCTCGAGCTCGGGGGGGCCCTACAATGAGCAGTTCTTC
CASSSSSGGPYNEQFF
>TRBJ1-6|18|TRBV6-4|once|TRBD1
TGTGCCAGCAGTGACTCGATCTCCCCCGGGACAGGGGGATCACCCCTCCACTTT
CASSDSISPGTGGSPLHF
>TRBJ1-2|15|TRBV2|-|-
TGTGCCAGCAGGTTCGAGGGGGTCTCTAACTATGGCTACACCTTC
CASRFEGVSNYGYTF
>TRBJ1-2|16|TRBV7-9|-|-
TGTGCCAGCAGCTTAACCTCAGGCCGGGGGAGCTATGGCTACACCTTC
CASSLTSGRGSYGYTF
>TRBJ1-1|13|TRBV5-1|-|-
TGCGCCAGCAGCTTGGGGGACTACCCTGAAGCTTTCTTT
CASSLGDYPEAFF
>TRBJ2-1|17|TRBV4-3|-|TRBD2
TGCGCCAGCAGCCACCCCGCGGGGCGGGGGGATGTCAATGAGCAGTTCTTC
CASSHPAGRGDVNEQFF
>TRBJ2-3|14|TRBV6-4|-|TRBD1
TGTGCCAGCAGTGCCGACAGGGCCTCAGATACGCAGTATTTT
CASSADRASDTQYF
>TRBJ2-7|18|TRBV6-1|-|TRBD2
TGTGCCAGCAGTGGCGTAAAAGGACTAGCGGGGGGTGTCTACGAGCAGTACTTC
CASSGVKGLAGGVYEQYF
>TRBJ2-7|15|TRBV2|-|TRBD1
TGTGCCAGCATGATGCTGACAGGGGGTCTGACAGAGCAGTACTTC
CASMMLTGGLTEQYF
>TRBJ2-7|14|TRBV23-1|-|-
TGCGCCAGCAGCCTCGGTGGGGTTACCTACGAGCAGTACTTC
CASSLGGVTYEQYF
>TRBJ2-7|13|TRBV5-1|-|-
TGCGCCAGCAGCTTGGGTCGGACCTACGAGCAGTACTTC
CASSLGRTYEQYF
>TRBJ2-3|12|TRBV5-1|-|-
TGCGCCAGCAGCAGCAGCACAGATACGCAGTATTTT
CASSSSTDTQYF
>TRBJ2-7|13|TRBV12-3/TRBV12-4|few|-
TGTGCCAGCAGTTTAAAGACAGATTACGAGCAGTACTTC
CASSLKTDYEQYF
>TRBJ1-1|15|TRBV29-1|-|TRBD1
TGCAGCGTTGGGGGACAGGGAATCGGGTACACTGAAGCTTTCTTT
CSVGGQGIGYTEAFF
>TRBJ1-4|12|TRBV6-5|-|-
TGTGCCAGCAGGCCTCAGGGTGGAAAACTGTTTTTT
CASRPQGGKLFF
>TRBJ1-4|14|TRBV2|-|-
TGTGCCAGCACCGACCGGGCAACTAATGAAAAACTGTTTTTT
CASTDRATNEKLFF
>TRBJ1-1|14|TRBV9|once|TRBD1
TGTGCCAGCAGCAGATACGGACAGGGCACTGAAGCTTTCTTT
CASSRYGQGTEAFF
>TRBJ2-1|13|TRBV9|-|-
TGTGCCAGCAGCGTAGGACTTGGCAGTGAGCAGTTCTTC
CASSVGLGSEQFF
>TRBJ2-2|15|TRBV2|few|-
TGTGCCAGCAGGGAGTTGGCCCTGGTTTCCGGGGAGCTGTTTTTT
CASRELALVSGELFF
>TRBJ2-1|16|TRBV12-5|-|TRBD2
TGTGCTAGTGGTCCTCAGGGCGGGGGGACTGCCAATGAGCAGTTCTTC
CASGPQGGGTANEQFF
>TRBJ2-7|12|TRBV7-9|-|TRBD2
TGTGCCAGCAGCCCCGGGGGGAACGAGCAGTACTTC
CASSPGGNEQYF
>TRBJ2-7|14|TRBV23-1|-|-
TGCGCCAGCAGTCAATCTTGGGGATCCTACGAGCAGTACTTC
CASSQSWGSYEQYF
>TRBJ2-3|15|TRBV6-5|-|TRBD2
TGTGCCAGCAAAAAAGCGGGGCCGACCCTAAGTACGCAGTATTTT
CASKKAGPTLSTQYF